This T cell receptor (beta chain) was sequenced for a study of blood T cell repertoires in COVID-19. Background on the study: PBMCs, B-cell-depleted T cells, or T cells were the source of the cDNA or gDNA that made up the material.

Only in-frame clones appear in the TCRdb table, and some are missing; sequencing was by immunoSEQ multiplex PCR. The sample consists of around 300,000 clones, 80% to 90% of them appearing once. This TCR was recovered from a man younger than 45 who had recovered from COVID-19. The sequencing sample was made of PBMCs or T cells enriched from blood (not recorded which).

The CDR3 region is CASSPGQNNYGYTF. CDR3 DNA: TGTGCCAGCAGTCCGGGACAGAATAACTATGGCTACACCTTC. The rearrangement joins TRBV28 to TRBJ1-2, with TRBD1 matching 7 bases. Germline-derived CDR1 and CDR2 are MDHEN and SYDVKM. The CDR3 sequence is 14 residues long. The V segment lost 5 bases and the J segment 1 base; nucleotides outside the gene matches: 4.